This T cell receptor beta chain was obtained from a study of shared clonotypes between healthy human individuals. Overall study results and limits: Memory subsets had estimated richness that was generally smaller than that of naive subsets. Rarefaction demonstrated incomplete sorted-subset sequencing despite large depth.

The CDR3 length is 15 residues. Germline assignment: CDR1 SEHNR and CDR2 FQNEAQ (reference sequence). The V and J ends lost 3 bases and 5 bases, in that order; junction bases with no gene match: 4. Naive CD8 cells lacked CD45RO, underwent positive selection for CCR7 and left out terminally differentiated effector memory CD45RA+ cells. The study drew all its donors from Caucasian adults living in Nashville, Tennessee. For this clone: Its specificity is not known.

Sequencing used immunoSEQ multiplex PCR; TCRdb keeps in-frame clones, though not all of them. This table holds roughly 2.1 million clones, approximately 94% found once. The genes are TRBV7-9 and TRBJ2-5, with 12 bases matching TRBD2. The sequence was collected from a man aged 18 to 29 in good health. Some clones in this sample may be carry-over from other donors' samples. The specimen sequenced was naive CD8+ T cells from PBMCs. This CDR3 reads CASSFGLAGRETQYF. The CDR3 nucleotides read TGTGCCAGCAGCTTCGGACTAGCGGGAAGGGAGACCCAGTACTTC.